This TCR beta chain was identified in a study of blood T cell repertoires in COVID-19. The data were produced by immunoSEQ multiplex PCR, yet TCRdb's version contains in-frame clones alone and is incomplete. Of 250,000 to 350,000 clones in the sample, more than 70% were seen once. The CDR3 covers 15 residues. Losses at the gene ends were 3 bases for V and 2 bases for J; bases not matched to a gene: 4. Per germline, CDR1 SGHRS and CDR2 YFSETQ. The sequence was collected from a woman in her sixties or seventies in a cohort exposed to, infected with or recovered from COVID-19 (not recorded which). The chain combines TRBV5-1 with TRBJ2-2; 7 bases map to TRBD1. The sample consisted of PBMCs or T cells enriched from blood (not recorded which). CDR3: CASSSGTANTGELFF. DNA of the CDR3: TGCGCCAGCAGCTCCGGGACAGCAAACACCGGGGAGCTGTTTTTT. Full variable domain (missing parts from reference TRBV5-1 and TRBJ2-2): KAGVTQTPRYLIKTRGQQVTLSCSPISGHRSVSWYQQTPGQGLQFLFEYFSETQRNKGNFPGRFSGRQFSNSRSEMNVSTLELGDSALYLCASSSGTANTGELFFGEGSRLTVL.